What follows describes a single T cell receptor (beta chain). Stated treatment: roughly 19 received Ad26.COV2.S at low or high dose, single or two shots; about 5 received placebo; per-sample allocation not given. The samples date from day 63 after the first vaccine or placebo injection. CDR3 length equals 14 residues. The V gene's germline CDR1 is MNHNS and CDR2 SASEGT. Trimming at V came to 5 bases and at J to 0 bases, leaving 3 bases not matched to a gene. Sequencing was performed with immunoSEQ multiplex PCR; in TCRdb, only in-frame clones are kept and a portion is missing. The data hold some 290,000 clones, with over 80% observed a single time. The sample originates from a study of Ad26.COV2.S vaccination and SARS-CoV-2 variants. Study-level information: Ad26.COV2.S given intramuscularly, once or twice 56 days apart.

The chain employs TRBV6-1 and TRBJ2-7, with 8 bases fitting TRBD2. The source was peripheral blood, collected in a trial of Ad26.COV2.S vaccine versus placebo. The source of this sequence is a person between 18 and 65 years old who received the Ad26.COV2.S COVID-19 vaccine or a placebo. The chain's CDR3 is CASSLSGSSYEQYF. The CDR3 nucleotides read TGTGCCAGCAGTTTGAGCGGGAGCTCCTACGAGCAGTACTTC.